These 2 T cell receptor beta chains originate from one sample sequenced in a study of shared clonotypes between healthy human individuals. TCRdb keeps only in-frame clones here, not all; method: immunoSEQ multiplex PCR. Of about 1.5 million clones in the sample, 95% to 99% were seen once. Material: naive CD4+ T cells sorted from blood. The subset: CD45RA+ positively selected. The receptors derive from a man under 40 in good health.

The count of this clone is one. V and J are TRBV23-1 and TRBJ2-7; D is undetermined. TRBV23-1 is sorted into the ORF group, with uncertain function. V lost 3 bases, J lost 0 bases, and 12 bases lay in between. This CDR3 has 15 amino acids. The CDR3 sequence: CASSQPDHHSYEQYF. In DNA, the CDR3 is TGCGCCAGCAGTCAGCCGGATCACCACTCCTACGAGCAGTACTTC.

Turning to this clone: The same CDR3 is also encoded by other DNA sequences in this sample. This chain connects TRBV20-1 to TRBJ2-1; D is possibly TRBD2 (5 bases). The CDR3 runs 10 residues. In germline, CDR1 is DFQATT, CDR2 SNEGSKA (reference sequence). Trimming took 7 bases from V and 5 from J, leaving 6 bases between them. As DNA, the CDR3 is TGCAGTGGGAGGAACAATGAGCAGTTCTTC. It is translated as CSGRNNEQFF.